This entry lists 3 T cell receptor beta chains sequenced from one sample in a study of radiotherapy plus CTLA-4 blockade in lung cancer. Data came from immunoSEQ multiplex PCR; TCRdb stores just in-frame clones and leaves some out. This sample carries 30,000 to 40,000 clones, 60% to 80% of them seen once, and the ten largest clones take roughly 5%. The sample was peripheral blood, taken from a patient treated with radiotherapy plus ipilimumab. The receptors were sampled from a human donor with non-small cell lung cancer whose response to radiotherapy plus ipilimumab could not be evaluated.

The chain couples TRBV30 to TRBJ2-2; D is unresolved. CDR3 length: 13 amino acids. CDR1 is GTSNPN, CDR2 SVGIG, per germline (reference sequence). The germline V and J ends were trimmed by 2 bases and 8 bases, with 12 bases remaining between them. CDR3 residues: CAWSTHFGGELFF. Here the CDR3 DNA reads TGTGCCTGGAGTACCCATTTCGGGGGGGAGCTGTTTTTT. Full variable domain (rest looked up from reference TRBV30 and TRBJ2-2): SQTIHQWPATLVQPVGSPLSLECTVEGTSNPNLYWYRQAAGRGLQLLFYSVGIGQISSEVPQNLSASRPQDRQFILSSKKLLLSDSGFYLCAWSTHFGGELFFGEGSRLTVL.

The chain recombines TRBV5-1 with TRBJ1-1, with 9 positions matching TRBD1. V dropped 4 bases and J dropped 2; count of bases not matched to a gene: 6. CDR3 size: 15 residues. CDR1 SGHRS and CDR2 YFSETQ come from the germline V gene. The chain's CDR3 is CASSPMGQGNTEAFF. CDR3 DNA: TGCGCCAGCAGCCCGATGGGACAGGGAAACACTGAAGCTTTCTTT. Full variable domain (rest looked up from reference TRBV5-1 and TRBJ1-1): KAGVTQTPRYLIKTRGQQVTLSCSPISGHRSVSWYQQTPGQGLQFLFEYFSETQRNKGNFPGRFSGRQFSNSRSEMNVSTLELGDSALYLCASSPMGQGNTEAFFGQGTRLTVV.

The V and J genes are TRBV5-1 and TRBJ2-1; 13 bases align to TRBD2. CDR1 and CDR2 from the germline V gene are SGHRS and YFSETQ. Trimming removed 4 bases from V and 8 bases from J; junction bases left unmatched: 6. The CDR3 is 15 amino acids. DNA of the CDR3: TGCGCCAGCAGCGTGGGGACTAGCGGGGTCGATGAGCAGTTCTTC. Protein product: CASSVGTSGVDEQFF.